This T cell receptor (beta chain) was recorded in a study of T cells in Graves' hyperthyroidism and ophthalmopathy. As for the study in general: Peripheral blood was collected at initial diagnosis, before any treatment.

Trimming took off 3 bases at V and 4 bases at J, with 12 bases between the two ends. The CDR3 is 14 residues long. Researchers amplified the TCR beta CDR3 regions from RNA transcripts. First-round RT-PCR with HTBI primers amplified the TCR CDR3 region. TCRdb reprocessed the multiplex PCR reads with MiXCR, giving one entry per CDR3 protein. The sample lists roughly 350,000 distinct CDR3 sequences, 12% to 15% occurring once. This clonotype occurred many times. The sequenced material came from blood. The rearrangement links TRBV12-3 or TRBV12-4 to TRBJ1-1; unclear D gene. This sequence originates from a woman aged 40 to 55 with Graves' ophthalmopathy. The DNA of the CDR3 is TGTGCCAGCAGTTTGGCCGGTCCGGGCACTGAAGCTTTCTTT. It codes for CASSLAGPGTEAFF.